The clone carrying this TCR beta chain appeared a few times. The antigen is not known. TCRdb reprocessed the 5' RACE reads via MiXCR and lists one record per CDR3 protein. The repertoire holds some 840,000 distinct CDR3 sequences, 10% to 15% seen once, with under 0.6% in the top ten. The length of the CDR3 is 15 residues. The germline V gene encodes CDR1 DFQATT and CDR2 SNEGSKA (reference sequence). The V and J ends lost 3 bases and 4 bases, in that order; junction bases with no gene match: 11. The record originates from a study of CD8 T cells in ankylosing spondylitis. General observations from the study: What appeared characteristic of ankylosing spondylitis blood was a TCR beta motif of 7 or 8 highly homologous variants.

The sample taken for sequencing was blood, either unsorted or a sorted T cell fraction (not recorded which). This sequence joins TRBV20-1 and TRBJ2-7; TRBD2 matches at 8 bases. This TCR was sampled from a male donor with ankylosing spondylitis. The CDR3 DNA reads TGCAGTGCTAGCCTCTCCGGGAGGGCCGATTACGAGCAGTACTTC. This translates into CSASLSGRADYEQYF.